This T cell receptor beta chain was captured in a study of T cells after yellow fever vaccination. As for the study in general: Researchers used SMART-Seq v4 Ultra Low Input to prepare fractions that had low cell numbers.

Per germline, CDR1 SGHTA and CDR2 FQGNSA. The CDR3 is 16 amino acids. V was pared by 0 bases and J by 6 bases, with 7 bases of the junction left unmatched. This clonotype was observed at least ten times. Antigen: not known. MiXCR was run by TCRdb on the 5' RACE reads, yielding one entry per CDR3 protein. The sample consists of 200,000 to 250,000 distinct CDR3 sequences, approximately 3.3% of them appearing once. Overall study findings and caveats: A minor fraction of clonotypes spanned both CD4 and CD8 compartments. Most primary-vaccination clones reappeared after the booster (approximately 96% CD4, about 87% CD8).

This sequence was found in a man younger than 35 who received the YFV17D yellow fever vaccine. This sequence joins TRBV7-2 and TRBJ2-3; 9 positions agree with TRBD2. Here the sequenced sample was CD4+ T cells sorted from PBMCs, taken 10 days after the yellow fever booster vaccination. CDR3 in amino acids: CASSLAVRGGGDTQYF. CDR3 bases: TGTGCCAGCAGCTTAGCGGTGCGGGGGGGCGGGGATACGCAGTATTTT.